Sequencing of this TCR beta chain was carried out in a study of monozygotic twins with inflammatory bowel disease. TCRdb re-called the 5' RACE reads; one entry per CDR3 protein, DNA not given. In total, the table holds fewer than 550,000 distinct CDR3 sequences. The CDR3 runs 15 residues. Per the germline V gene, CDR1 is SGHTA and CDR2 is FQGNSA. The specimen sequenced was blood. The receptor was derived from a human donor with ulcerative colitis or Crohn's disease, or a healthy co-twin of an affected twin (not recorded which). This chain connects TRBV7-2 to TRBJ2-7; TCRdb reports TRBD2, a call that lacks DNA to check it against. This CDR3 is CASSLGSGEGYEQYF. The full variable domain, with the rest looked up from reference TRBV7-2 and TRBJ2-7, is GAGVSQSPSNKVTEKGKDVELRCDPISGHTALYWYRQSLGQGLEFLIYFQGNSAPDKSGLPSDRFSAERTGGSVSTLTIQRTQQEDSAVYLCASSLGSGEGYEQYFGPGTRLTVT.